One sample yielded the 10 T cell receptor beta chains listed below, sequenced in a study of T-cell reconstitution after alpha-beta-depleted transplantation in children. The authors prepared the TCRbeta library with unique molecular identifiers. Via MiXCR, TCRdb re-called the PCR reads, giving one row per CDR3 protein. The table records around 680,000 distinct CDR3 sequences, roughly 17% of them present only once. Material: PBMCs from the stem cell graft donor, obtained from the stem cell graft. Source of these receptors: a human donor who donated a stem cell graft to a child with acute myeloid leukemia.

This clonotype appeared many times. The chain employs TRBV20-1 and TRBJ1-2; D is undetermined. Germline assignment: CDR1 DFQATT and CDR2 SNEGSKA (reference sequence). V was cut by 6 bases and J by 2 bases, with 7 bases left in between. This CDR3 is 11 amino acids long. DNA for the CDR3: TGCAGTGCCGGAGGGAACTATGGCTACACCTTC. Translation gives CSAGGNYGYTF.

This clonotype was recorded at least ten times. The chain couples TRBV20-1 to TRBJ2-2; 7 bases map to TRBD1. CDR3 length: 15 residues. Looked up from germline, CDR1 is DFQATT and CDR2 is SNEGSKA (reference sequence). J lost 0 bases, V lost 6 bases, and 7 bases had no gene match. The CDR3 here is CSARTGTANTGELFF. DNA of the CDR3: TGCAGTGCGCGGACCGGGACAGCGAACACCGGGGAGCTGTTTTTT.

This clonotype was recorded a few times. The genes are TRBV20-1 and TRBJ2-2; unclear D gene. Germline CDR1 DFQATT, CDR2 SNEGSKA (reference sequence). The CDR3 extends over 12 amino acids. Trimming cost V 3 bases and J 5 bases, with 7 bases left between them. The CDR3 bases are TGCAGTGCTAGTCCCGGGACCGGGGAGCTGTTTTTT. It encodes CSASPGTGELFF.

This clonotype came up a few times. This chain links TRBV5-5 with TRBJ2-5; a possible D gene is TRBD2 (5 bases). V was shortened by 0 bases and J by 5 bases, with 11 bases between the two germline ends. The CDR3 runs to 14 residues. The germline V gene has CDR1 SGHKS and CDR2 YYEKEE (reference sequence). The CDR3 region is CASSLEGSAETQYF. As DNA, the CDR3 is TGTGCCAGCAGCTTGGAGGGTAGCGCGGAGACCCAGTACTTC.

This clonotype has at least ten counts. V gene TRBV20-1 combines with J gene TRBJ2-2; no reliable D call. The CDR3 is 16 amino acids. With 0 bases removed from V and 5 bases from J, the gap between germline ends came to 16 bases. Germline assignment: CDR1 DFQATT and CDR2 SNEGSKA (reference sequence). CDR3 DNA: TGCAGTGCTAGAGATGGGAAAGGATTCTCTACCGGGGAGCTGTTTTTT. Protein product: CSARDGKGFSTGELFF.

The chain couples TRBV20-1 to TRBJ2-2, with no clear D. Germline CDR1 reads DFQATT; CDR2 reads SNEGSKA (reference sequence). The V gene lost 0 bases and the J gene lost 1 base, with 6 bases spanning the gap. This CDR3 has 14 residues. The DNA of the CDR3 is TGCAGTGCTAGAGATTCAGGGAACACCGGGGAGCTGTTTTTT. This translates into CSARDSGNTGELFF.

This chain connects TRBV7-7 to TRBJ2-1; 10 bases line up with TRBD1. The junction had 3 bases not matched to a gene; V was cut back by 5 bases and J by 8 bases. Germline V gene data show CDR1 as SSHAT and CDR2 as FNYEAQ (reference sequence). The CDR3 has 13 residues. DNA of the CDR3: TGTGCCAGCAGCCCGGACAGGGGGGATGAGCAGTTCTTC. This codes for CASSPDRGDEQFF. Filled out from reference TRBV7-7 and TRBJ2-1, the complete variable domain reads GAGVSQSPRYKVTKRGQDVTLRCDPISSHATLYWYQQALGQGPEFLTYFNYEAQPDKSGLPSDRFSAERPEGSISTLTIQRTEQRDSAMYRCASSPDRGDEQFFGPGTRLTVL.

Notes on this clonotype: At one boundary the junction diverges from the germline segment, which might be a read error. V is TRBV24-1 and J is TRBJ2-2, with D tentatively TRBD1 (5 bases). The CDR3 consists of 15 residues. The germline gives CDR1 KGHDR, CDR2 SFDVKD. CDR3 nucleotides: TGTGCCACCAGAGATTTAAGCAGGGAAGCCGGGGAGCTGTTTTTT. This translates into CATRDLSREAGELFF.

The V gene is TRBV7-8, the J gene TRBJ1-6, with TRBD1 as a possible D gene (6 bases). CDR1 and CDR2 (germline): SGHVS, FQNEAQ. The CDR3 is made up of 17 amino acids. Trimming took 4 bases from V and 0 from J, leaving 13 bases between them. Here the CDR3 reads CASSSRGSSSYNSPLHF. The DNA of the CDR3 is TGTGCCAGCAGCTCAAGGGGGTCTAGCTCCTATAATTCACCCCTCCACTTT.

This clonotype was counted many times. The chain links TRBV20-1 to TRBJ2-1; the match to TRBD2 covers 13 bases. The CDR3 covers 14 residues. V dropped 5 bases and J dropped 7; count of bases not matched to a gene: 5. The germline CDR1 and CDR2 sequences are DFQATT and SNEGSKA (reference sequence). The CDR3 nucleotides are TGCAGTGCTTTTACTAGCGGGGGGGCAAATGAGCAGTTCTTC. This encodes CSAFTSGGANEQFF.